The present T cell receptor beta chain was sequenced within a study of cytomegalovirus exposure and HLA in healthy donors. As for the study in general: Unique TCR beta sequences numbering over 100 million came from 150 million to 200 million T cells in an earlier analysis.

The study ran its PCR with 60 Vbeta and 13 Jbeta primers. Per the study methods: Approximately 78 million unique TCR beta chains, roughly 11 million of them shared, were counted by a later analysis. Produced via immunoSEQ multiplex PCR; TCRdb's table is partial and in-frame only. V, J and clone size are taken as reported in that table, and D and trimming were inferred from the DNA itself. The profile shows about 160,000 clones, 60% to 85% of them singletons. Findings and limits, study-wide: An observed cluster of highly shared sequence variants was recorded as a likely sequencing artifact. Despite most TCR sequences being rare, some public TCRs occurred in many donors.

Trimming removed 6 bases from V and 6 bases from J, with 11 bases in between. The V gene's germline CDR1 is SGHNT and CDR2 YENEEA. This CDR3 region has 13 residues. This clone was detected only a few times. Antigen: not known. Material: PBMCs. The rearrangement joins TRBV11-3 to TRBJ2-2, with a weak D call TRBD2 (6 bases). The clonotype originates from a man aged 50 to 59 in good health and CMV-seropositive. The chain's CDR3 is CASSPREAGELFF. CDR3 in DNA: TGTGCCAGCAGTCCCAGGGAGGCCGGGGAGCTGTTTTTT.